This T cell receptor beta chain was sequenced in a study of blood T cell repertoires in COVID-19. On the study more broadly: Samples representing acute and convalescent COVID-19 were sourced from the United States, Italy and Spain. PBMCs, B-cell-depleted T cells, or T cells provided the cDNA or gDNA that made up the material.

The CDR3 runs 15 residues. Germline V CDR1 and CDR2: MGHRA, YSYEKL. V was clipped by 0 bases and J by 2 bases, with 10 bases between them. The authors' processing: Using reference gene primer amplification, nucleated cell counts were estimated. Profiled with immunoSEQ multiplex PCR; TCRdb holds only in-frame clones, not every one. The D gene and trimming were derived from the DNA, and the V and J assignments and clone size from that table. The data hold roughly 230,000 clones, with 85% observed a single time. The J gene is TRBJ1-1, the V gene TRBV4-1; D possibly corresponds to TRBD1 (6 bases). The sequencing input was peripheral blood. The receptor comes from a woman in her fifties or sixties with active or convalescent COVID-19. CDR3 DNA sequence: TGCGCCAGCAGCCAAGAAGGACAGTTAAACACTGAAGCTTTCTTT. Translated: CASSQEGQLNTEAFF.